The clone carrying this TCR beta chain was found a few times. Its cognate antigen is unknown. V shed 0 bases and J 1 base; nucleotides not matched to a gene: 3. Germline-derived CDR1 and CDR2 are SEHNR and FQNEAQ (reference sequence). The CDR3 runs to 18 residues. The data were taken from a study of graft-versus-host responses after intestinal transplantation. Broader study findings: Recipient-marrow GvH clones were detected, some having first appeared in ileum or blood. Those patients showing graft-donor T cell macrochimerism displayed high graft-versus-host to host-versus-graft clonal ratios in allografts.

Assay: immunoSEQ multiplex PCR; the TCRdb copy retains only in-frame clones and omits some. The table includes tens of thousands of clones, 94% detected once. The source of this sequence is a human donor who was the organ donor for an intestinal transplant. This chain connects TRBV7-9 to TRBJ2-3; TRBD2 matches at 14 bases. Specimen: unstimulated CD4+ T cells sorted from spleen or lymph node cells, collected before transplant. CDR3 bases: TGTGCCAGCAGCTTAGCGCAGGGACTAGCGGGGGGCACAGATACGCAGTATTTT. Its protein product is CASSLAQGLAGGTDTQYF.